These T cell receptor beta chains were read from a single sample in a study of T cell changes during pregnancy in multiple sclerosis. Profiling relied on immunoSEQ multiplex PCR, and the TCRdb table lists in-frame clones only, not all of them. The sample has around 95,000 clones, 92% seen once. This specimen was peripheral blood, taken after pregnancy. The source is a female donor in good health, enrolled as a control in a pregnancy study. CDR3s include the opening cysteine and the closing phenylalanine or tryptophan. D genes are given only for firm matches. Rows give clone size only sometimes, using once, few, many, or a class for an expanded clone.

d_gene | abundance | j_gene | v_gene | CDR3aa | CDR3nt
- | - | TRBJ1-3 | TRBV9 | CASGLGNTIYF | TGTGCCAGCGGCCTCGGAAACACCATATATTTT
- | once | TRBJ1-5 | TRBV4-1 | CASSQGGPWGSQPQHF | TGCGCCAGCAGCCAAGGAGGGCCTTGGGGTAGTCAGCCCCAGCATTTT
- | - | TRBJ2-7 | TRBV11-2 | CASSLSGTHSFKQYF | TGTGCCAGCAGCCTATCCGGGACACACTCGTTTAAGCAGTACTTC
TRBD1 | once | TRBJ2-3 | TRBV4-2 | CASSQDRGLSTDTQYF | TGTGCCAGCAGCCAGGACAGGGGGCTAAGCACAGATACGCAGTATTTT
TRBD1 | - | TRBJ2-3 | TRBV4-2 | CASSYSSQGDTQYF | TGTGCCAGCAGCTATTCTTCACAGGGGGATACGCAGTATTTT
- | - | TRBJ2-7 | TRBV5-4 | CASSLGQDSYEQYF | TGTGCCAGCAGCTTGGGACAAGACTCCTACGAGCAGTACTTC
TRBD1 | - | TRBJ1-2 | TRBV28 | CASSQKTGRGYGYTF | TGTGCCAGCAGTCAAAAGACAGGGCGAGGATATGGCTACACCTTC
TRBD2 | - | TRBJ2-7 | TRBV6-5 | CASSLQLAGGHEQYF | TGTGCCAGCAGTCTCCAGCTGGCGGGAGGGCACGAGCAGTACTTC
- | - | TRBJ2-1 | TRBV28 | CASNQSPSYNEQFF | TGTGCCAGCAACCAGTCTCCCTCCTACAATGAGCAGTTCTTC
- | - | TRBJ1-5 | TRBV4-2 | CASREDSSNQPQHF | TGTGCCAGCAGGGAAGACAGTAGCAATCAGCCCCAGCATTTT
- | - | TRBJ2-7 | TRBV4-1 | CASSQPRGGEQYF | TGCGCCAGCAGTCAACCAAGGGGGGGGGAGCAGTACTTC
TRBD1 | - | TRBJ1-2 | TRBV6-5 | CASSQGVDRYTF | TGTGCCAGCAGTCAGGGGGTTGATCGCTACACCTTC
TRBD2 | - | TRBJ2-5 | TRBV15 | CATSTKPSGYQETQYF | TGTGCCACCAGCACCAAGCCTAGCGGTTATCAAGAGACCCAGTACTTC
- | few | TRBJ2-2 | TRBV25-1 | CASSVGEVGELFF | TGTGCCAGCAGTGTCGGGGAGGTCGGGGAGCTGTTTTTT
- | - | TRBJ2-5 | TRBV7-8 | CASSPRPGQETQYF | TGTGCCAGCAGCCCCCGTCCGGGGCAAGAGACCCAGTACTTC
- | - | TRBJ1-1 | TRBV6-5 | CASSWTRLNTEAFF | TGTGCCAGCAGCTGGACACGCCTGAACACTGAAGCTTTCTTT
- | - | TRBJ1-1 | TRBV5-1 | CASRPGMNTEAFF | TGCGCCAGCAGGCCAGGAATGAACACTGAAGCTTTCTTT
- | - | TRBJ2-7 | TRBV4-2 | CASSRTLGGSYEQYF | TGTGCCAGCAGCCGCACCCTGGGGGGATCCTACGAGCAGTACTTC
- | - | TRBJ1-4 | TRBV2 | CAGRGGRATNEKLFF | TGTGCCGGCCGGGGGGGAAGAGCAACTAATGAAAAACTGTTTTTT
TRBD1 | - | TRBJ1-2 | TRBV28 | CASSDGTGINYGYTF | TGTGCCAGCAGTGACGGGACAGGGATAAACTATGGCTACACCTTC
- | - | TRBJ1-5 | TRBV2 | CASAFKHRVNQPQHF | TGTGCCAGCGCTTTTAAACACCGTGTCAATCAGCCCCAGCATTTT
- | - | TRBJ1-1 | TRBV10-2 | CASRGGEATEAFF | TGCGCCAGCAGGGGGGGTGAAGCCACTGAAGCTTTCTTT
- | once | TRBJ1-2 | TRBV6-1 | CASSLSGTEYGYTF | TGTGCCAGCAGCCTATCCGGGACTGAGTATGGCTACACCTTC
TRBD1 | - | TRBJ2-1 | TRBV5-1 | CASSMGQTNEQFF | TGCGCCAGCAGCATGGGACAGACCAATGAGCAGTTCTTC
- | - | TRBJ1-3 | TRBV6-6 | CASSQGLSTIYF | TGTGCCAGCAGTCAGGGCCTCAGCACCATATATTTT
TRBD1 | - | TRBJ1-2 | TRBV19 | CASSIQGQGVNYGYTF | TGTGCCAGTAGTATACAAGGACAGGGGGTGAACTATGGCTACACCTTC
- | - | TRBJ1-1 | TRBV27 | CASSWGGEAFF | TGTGCCAGCAGTTGGGGGGGTGAAGCTTTCTTT
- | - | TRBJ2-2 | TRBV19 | CASSGGIRRQLTGELFF | TGTGCCAGTAGTGGCGGGATTCGTAGACAGCTCACCGGGGAGCTGTTTTTT
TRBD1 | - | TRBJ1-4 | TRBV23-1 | CASSQSNRHRGEKLFF | TGCGCCAGCAGTCAATCGAACCGCCACAGGGGGGAAAAACTGTTTTTT
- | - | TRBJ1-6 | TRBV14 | CASSQTGGYNSPLHF | TGTGCCAGCAGCCAAACGGGGGGCTATAATTCACCCCTCCACTTT
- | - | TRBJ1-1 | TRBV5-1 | CASSLTVMNTEAFF | TGCGCCAGCAGCTTGACAGTAATGAACACTGAAGCTTTCTTT
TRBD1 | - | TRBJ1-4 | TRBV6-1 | CASTRTGKGNEKLFF | TGTGCCAGCACTAGGACAGGAAAAGGGAATGAAAAACTGTTTTTT
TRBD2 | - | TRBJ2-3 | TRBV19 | CASSIIAGDTGTQYF | TGTGCCAGTAGTATTATAGCGGGGGACACAGGTACGCAGTATTTT
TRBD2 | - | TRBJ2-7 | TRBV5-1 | CASSLVAGGTSPIEQYF | TGCGCCAGCAGCTTGGTAGCGGGAGGTACCTCTCCCATCGAGCAGTACTTC
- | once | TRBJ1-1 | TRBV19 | CASTQGNTEAFF | TGTGCCAGTACGCAGGGGAACACTGAAGCTTTCTTT
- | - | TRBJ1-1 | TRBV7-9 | CASSPEAGATEAFF | TGTGCCAGCAGCCCCGAGGCGGGGGCCACTGAAGCTTTCTTT
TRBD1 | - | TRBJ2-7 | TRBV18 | CASSPVQGDISYEQYF | TGTGCCAGCTCACCAGTCCAGGGGGATATCTCCTACGAGCAGTACTTC
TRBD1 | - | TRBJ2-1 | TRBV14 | CASSPRGPLYNEQFF | TGTGCCAGCAGCCCCAGGGGGCCCCTTTACAATGAGCAGTTCTTC
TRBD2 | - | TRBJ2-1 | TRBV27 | CASSSRLLAGVVNEQFF | TGTGCCAGCAGTTCCCGACTACTAGCGGGAGTTGTCAATGAGCAGTTCTTC
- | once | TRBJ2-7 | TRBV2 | CASSDRRGANEQYF | TGTGCCAGCAGTGACCGCCGGGGGGCCAACGAGCAGTACTTC
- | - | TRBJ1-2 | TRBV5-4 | CASSARQGTNYGYTF | TGTGCCAGCAGCGCGCGGCAGGGAACAAACTATGGCTACACCTTC
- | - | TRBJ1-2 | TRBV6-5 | CASSYRGTYYGYTF | TGTGCCAGCAGTTACAGGGGAACCTACTATGGCTACACCTTC
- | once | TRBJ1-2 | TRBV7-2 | CASSWLQGRSYGYTF | TGTGCCAGCAGCTGGCTGCAGGGGAGAAGCTATGGCTACACCTTC
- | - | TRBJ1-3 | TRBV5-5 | CASRSQLTAGNTIYF | TGTGCCAGCAGATCGCAGTTGACTGCCGGAAACACCATATATTTT
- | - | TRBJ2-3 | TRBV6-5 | CASSYLAGTDTQYF | TGTGCCAGCAGTTACTTGGCGGGCACAGATACGCAGTATTTT
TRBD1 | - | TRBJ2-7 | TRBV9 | CASSAGTAYEQYF | TGTGCCAGCAGCGCCGGGACAGCTTACGAGCAGTACTTC
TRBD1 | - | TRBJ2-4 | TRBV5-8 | CASRGQGKNIQYF | TGTGCCAGCAGGGGACAGGGGAAGAACATTCAGTACTTC
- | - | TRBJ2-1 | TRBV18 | CASSPVDDSSGEQFF | TGTGCCAGCTCACCGGTCGATGACAGCTCAGGTGAGCAGTTCTTC
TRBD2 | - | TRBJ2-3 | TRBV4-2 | CASSQDNQRDTDTQYF | TGTGCCAGCAGCCAAGATAACCAGCGGGACACAGATACGCAGTATTTT
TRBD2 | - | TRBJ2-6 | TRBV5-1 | CASSATSVPGANVLTF | TGCGCCAGCAGCGCCACTAGCGTCCCTGGGGCCAACGTCCTGACTTTC